This paragraph reports one TCR beta chain. Its antigen is as yet unknown. Clones were read by immunoSEQ multiplex PCR, and TCRdb kept only the in-frame ones, dropping some. The data contain about 350,000 clones, approximately 90% of them singletons. The data were obtained in a study of Ad26.COV2.S vaccination and SARS-CoV-2 variants. Overall study results and limits: Post-vaccination breadth of spike-specific CD8+ and CD4+ T cell responses was reportedly substantial.

Germline V gene sequence: CDR1 LNHDA, CDR2 SQIVND (reference sequence). Losses at the gene ends were 4 bases for V and 5 bases for J; bases not matched to a gene: 10. The CDR3 contains 16 residues. Specimen: peripheral blood, collected after recovery from COVID-19. The TCR originated in a human donor who had recovered from COVID-19. V usage is TRBV19 and J usage is TRBJ1-5; 8 nucleotides align to TRBD1. Written as DNA, the CDR3 is TGTGCCAGTAGTACCCCAGCCGGGACAGGATATCAGCCCCAGCATTTT. Encoded protein: CASSTPAGTGYQPQHF.